This T cell receptor beta chain comes out of a study of blood T cell repertoires in COVID-19 (dated by TCRdb to about 2020). As for the study more broadly: The collaborator samples originated in the United States, Italy and Spain and spanned the acute and convalescent phases of COVID-19. The material from the prospective study consisted of cDNA or gDNA derived from T cells, B-cell-depleted T cells, or PBMCs. Deeply sampled blood TCRbeta repertoires from subjects exposed to, actively infected with, or recovered from COVID-19 were included in the dataset. The repertoires were made available in a free public database intended to serve as a resource for research on the immune response to SARS-CoV-2. The samples were drawn from two sources: the first 160 participants of the ongoing ImmuneRACE study, and 1,000 to 1,500 subjects contributed by 6 global collaborators. The sample metadata nearly always contained a de-identified subject ID, COVID-19 status, age in years and sex. HLA class I and class II types, where available, came from metadata supplied by the sample provider rather than from assay-based typing.

Findings and caveats that apply to the study as a whole: The amount of clinical and demographic metadata varied by source and participant and was provided uncurated.

The immunoSEQ Assay, a bias-controlled multiplex PCR, was used to amplify TCRbeta CDR3 regions from genomic DNA. In the source study's methods: The number of nucleated cells in each sample was estimated from the amplification of reference gene primers within the assay. To quantify the absolute abundance of each unique TCRbeta CDR3 rearrangement, sequence reads were collapsed and filtered. For each sample, productive Simpson clonality was calculated as the square root of Simpson's diversity index across productive rearrangements. TCRdb took this table from immuneACCESS and kept in-frame rearrangements with V and J called. Such tables lack part of the clones; where checked against another copy, unresolved V genes explain under half of the gap, and the rest is unexplained. D and trimming were read from the DNA, whereas the V and J calls and clone size are those reported in that table. For this sample there are 400,000 to 450,000 clones; roughly 91% appear just once. In total, the top ten clones hold 0.55% to 0.75% of the sample.

Participants in the prospective study were enrolled through a virtual design, were aged about 18 to 90 years, and lived in roughly 26 United States geographic areas. Cohort assignment in the prospective study relied on participant-reported clinical history from a screening survey and a study questionnaire. Recovered participants in ImmuneRACE Cohort 3 were defined by two consecutive negative NP/OP PCR tests, clearance by a healthcare professional, or resolution of symptoms. Each participant in the prospective study had whole blood, serum and a nasopharyngeal or oropharyngeal swab collected by mobile phlebotomists. Prospective study participants could optionally give additional blood draws and questionnaires over an approximately 2-month period. Before DNA extraction, blood samples from the prospective study were shipped at room temperature or frozen. Note on this clone: Its recognized antigen is unknown. No base quality values were provided; no much bigger clone lies one nucleotide off.

CDR1 is given as SGHAT and CDR2 as FQDESV, both from the germline V gene (reference sequence). The cysteine opens and the phenylalanine closes a CDR3 of 12 amino acids. Kept here is only the CDR3 DNA, which spans 36 bases and is read in frame from base 1. The junction carries 6 bases between V and J, which are trimmed by 5 bases and 7 bases respectively. The receptor's source is a man aged 18 to 30 who had recovered from COVID-19. Material: PBMCs or T cells enriched from blood (not recorded which). The chain uses TRBV11-1 and TRBJ1-6; no confident D gene assignment can be made. The CDR3 reads CASSAGNSPLHF. The DNA sequence is given as TGTGCCAGCAGCGCCGGGAATTCACCCCTCCACTTT.